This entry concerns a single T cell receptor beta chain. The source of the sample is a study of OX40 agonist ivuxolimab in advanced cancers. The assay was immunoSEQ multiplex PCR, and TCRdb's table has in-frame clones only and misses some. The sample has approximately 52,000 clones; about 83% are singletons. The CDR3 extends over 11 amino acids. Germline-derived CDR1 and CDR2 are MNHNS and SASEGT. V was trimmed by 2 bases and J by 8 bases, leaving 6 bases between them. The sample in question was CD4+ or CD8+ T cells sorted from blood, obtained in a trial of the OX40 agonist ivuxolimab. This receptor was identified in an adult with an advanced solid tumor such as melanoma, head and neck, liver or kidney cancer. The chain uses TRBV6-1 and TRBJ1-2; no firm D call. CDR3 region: CASSEIGGYTF. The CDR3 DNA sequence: TGTGCCAGCAGTGAAATTGGGGGCTACACCTTC.